The rows below give T cell receptor beta chains drawn from one sample of a study of response to subunit inactivated influenza vaccine. TCRdb re-called the RT-PCR reads with MiXCR, one entry per CDR3 protein. Among around 850,000 distinct CDR3 sequences listed, 18% were seen once. The source was PBMCs from blood, collected 4 to 6 days after vaccination. These receptors were collected from a man aged 45-60 years who received an inactivated influenza vaccine. The CDR3 runs from the conserved cysteine through the conserved F or W. Fields, in order: D gene, clone size, V gene, J gene, CDR3 DNA, CDR3 protein. A D gene is named only where the DNA matches it firmly. The size field is filled for only some rows; it gives once, few, many or a size class.

TRBD2,.,TRBV2,TRBJ2-7,TGTGCCAGCAGTGAAGGGGGACTACTCTCCTACGAGCAGTACTTC,CASSEGGLLSYEQYF
.,.,TRBV29-1,TRBJ2-1,TGCTCCGGGCAGGGGACCTCCTACAATGAGCAGTTCTTC,CSGQGTSYNEQFF
TRBD2,.,TRBV28,TRBJ2-3,TGTGCCAGCAGTTCACTAGCGGGATTTGGTACAGATACGCAGTATTTT,CASSSLAGFGTDTQYF
.,few,TRBV11-2,TRBJ2-5,TGTGCCAGCAGCTTAGTCGGGAACCAAGAGACCCAGTACTTC,CASSLVGNQETQYF
.,few,TRBV7-2,TRBJ2-4,TGTGCCAGCAGCTTAGCGGTGTTTCTGGACAAAAACATTCAGTACTTC,CASSLAVFLDKNIQYF
.,.,TRBV12-3/TRBV12-4,TRBJ2-5,TGTGCCAGCAGTTACACATGGGAGACCCAGTACTTC,CASSYTWETQYF
.,.,TRBV5-1,TRBJ2-5,TGCGCCAGCAGCTTGGGACAGGACGAAGAGACCCAGTACTTC,CASSLGQDEETQYF
.,few,TRBV28,TRBJ2-3,TGTGCCAGCAAGGGCAGCTACACTAGCACAGATACGCAGTATTTT,CASKGSYTSTDTQYF
TRBD1,few,TRBV29-1,TRBJ1-2,TGCAGCGTTGAGAGGACAGGGGATGGCTACACCTTC,CSVERTGDGYTF
TRBD1,few,TRBV6-5,TRBJ2-7,TGTGCCAGCAGTTCCGGGACAGGGGACGAGCAGTACTTC,CASSSGTGDEQYF
TRBD1,.,TRBV10-3,TRBJ2-7,TGTGCCATCAGTGATTTAGGACAGGGCTCCTACGAGCAGTACTTC,CAISDLGQGSYEQYF
TRBD2,.,TRBV7-2,TRBJ2-1,TGTGCCAGCAGCTTACTCGGGGGGAGACCCTACAATGAGCAGTTCTTC,CASSLLGGRPYNEQFF
.,many,TRBV7-2,TRBJ1-1,TGTGCCAGCAGCTTAGGGCTGGCTGAAGCTTTCTTT,CASSLGLAEAFF
.,few,TRBV11-2,TRBJ2-7,TGTGCCAGCAGCTCAAGACCCAGAGCTCCCTACGAGCAGTACTTC,CASSSRPRAPYEQYF
TRBD2,many,TRBV10-3,TRBJ2-1,TGTGCCATCAGTGAGCGCGGGACTAGCGGGGAGAATGAGCAGTTCTTC,CAISERGTSGENEQFF
TRBD1,few,TRBV30,TRBJ2-7,TGTGCCTGGAGGGACAGGGGAAGGAACGAGCAGTACTTC,CAWRDRGRNEQYF
.,.,TRBV20-1,TRBJ2-7,TGCAGTGCTAGAGGTGCCGACCCAAGAAATTCCTACGAGCAGTACTTC,CSARGADPRNSYEQYF
TRBD2,few,TRBV12-3/TRBV12-4,TRBJ2-3,TGTGCCAGCAGTTTAGGACTAGCGGGGGCTCTCACAGATACGCAGTATTTT,CASSLGLAGALTDTQYF
.,few,TRBV5-6,TRBJ1-2,TGTGCCAGCAGCCGTCGACAGGCTGTTTATGGCTACACCTTC,CASSRRQAVYGYTF
.,.,TRBV10-3,TRBJ2-5,TGTGCCATCAGTGGGGGAAACCGGGAGACCCAGTACTTC,CAISGGNRETQYF
TRBD2,few,TRBV20-1,TRBJ2-1,TGCAGTGCGACGCTAGCGGGATCGACGAATGAGCAGTTCTTC,CSATLAGSTNEQFF
.,.,TRBV15,TRBJ2-5,TGTGCCACGCGGCTTCCTACCCAAGAGACCCAGTACTTC,CATRLPTQETQYF
.,many,TRBV28,TRBJ2-5,TGTGCCAGCAGTTTTTTGGGACAACAAGAGACCCAGTACTTC,CASSFLGQQETQYF
TRBD2,.,TRBV20-1,TRBJ2-7,TGCAGTGCGCCTCCGGGACTAGGTAGAAACGAGCAGTACTTC,CSAPPGLGRNEQYF
.,.,TRBV7-9,TRBJ1-2,TGTGCCACAGAGTCTACGTTCGGTTTTGGCATGAGCTATGGCTACACCTTC,CATESTFGFGMSYGYTF
.,.,TRBV5-6,TRBJ2-1,TGTGCCAGCAGCATCCAGGGTCACCATGAGCAGTTCTTC,CASSIQGHHEQFF
.,many,TRBV24-1,TRBJ2-7,TGTGCCACCAGTGATTCCGGCAGGGGAGACGAGCAGTACTTC,CATSDSGRGDEQYF
.,.,TRBV6-1,TRBJ1-3,TGTGCCACATCTCGGGGCTTCTCTGGAAACACCATATATTTT,CATSRGFSGNTIYF
.,once,TRBV10-3,TRBJ1-2,TGTGCCATCAGTGATTTCGTGAGGATTCGCTATGGCTACACCTTC,CAISDFVRIRYGYTF
.,many,TRBV6-1,TRBJ1-2,TGTGCCAGCAGAAAAGGGGACGGAGCTGGGAACTATGGCTACACCTTC,CASRKGDGAGNYGYTF
.,.,TRBV7-8,TRBJ1-1,TGTGCCAGCAACCTCCCAGGAGCGCTGAACACTGAAGCTTTCTTT,CASNLPGALNTEAFF
.,many,TRBV12-3/TRBV12-4,TRBJ1-6,TGTGCCAGCAGGTACGCACAGGGCTTCTATAATTCACCCCTCCACTTT,CASRYAQGFYNSPLHF
.,few,TRBV28,TRBJ2-5,TGTGCCAGCAGCCCCTGGGGGGAAGAGACCCAGTACTTC,CASSPWGEETQYF
.,.,TRBV7-9,TRBJ1-6,TGTGCCAGCAGCAACAGGGATTCACCCCTCCACTTT,CASSNRDSPLHF
TRBD1,few,TRBV2,TRBJ2-7,TGTGCCCGAAAGAGGGACAGGGCGGAGGACGAGCAGTACTTC,CARKRDRAEDEQYF
.,once,TRBV28,TRBJ1-5,TGTGCCAGCAGCCCAGGTGGACCTCGGGGCAACCAGCCCCAGCATTTT,CASSPGGPRGNQPQHF
TRBD2,few,TRBV6-1,TRBJ2-3,TGTGCCAGCATTGACGGGAGGGCCACGGGAGATACGCAGTATTTT,CASIDGRATGDTQYF
.,.,TRBV10-3,TRBJ2-7,TGTGCCATCAGTGAAGGGGACGAGCAGTACTTC,CAISEGDEQYF
.,.,TRBV24-1,TRBJ2-2,TGTGCCACCAGTGGAAAAGGACATACGAACACCGGGGAGCTGTTTTTT,CATSGKGHTNTGELFF
.,.,TRBV19,TRBJ2-7,TGTGCCAGTAGTATTGGTACAGTCTACGAGCAGTACTTC,CASSIGTVYEQYF
.,.,TRBV4-2,TRBJ2-1,TGTGCCAGCAGCCCCCTAAGGGGAGAGCCGTTTGGCGAGCAGTTCTTC,CASSPLRGEPFGEQFF
TRBD1,.,TRBV5-1,TRBJ2-3,TGCGCCAGCAGCTGGGGGACAGGGGGCGCGACAGATACGCAGTATTTT,CASSWGTGGATDTQYF
.,few,TRBV29-1,TRBJ2-1,TGCAGCGTTCGTTCCGGGACCCAGAGTGAGCAGTTCTTC,CSVRSGTQSEQFF
.,.,TRBV20-1,TRBJ1-2,TGCAGTGCTAGTGTGCACAGGGACTATGGCTACACCTTC,CSASVHRDYGYTF
.,once,TRBV6-7,TRBJ2-3,TGTGCCTCCGCAGATACGCAGTATTTT,CASADTQYF
TRBD1,many,TRBV12-3/TRBV12-4,TRBJ1-2,TGTGCCAGCAGCCCGGGACAGGGTGGTGGCTACACCTTC,CASSPGQGGGYTF
.,.,TRBV10-3,TRBJ2-2,TGTGCCATCAGTGGGGATTTTGGCGGCGGGGAGCTGTTTTTT,CAISGDFGGGELFF
TRBD1,.,TRBV10-3,TRBJ2-1,TGTGCCACAAACTCGGACAGGCACGGCAATGAGCAGTTCTTC,CATNSDRHGNEQFF
TRBD1,.,TRBV20-1,TRBJ2-2,TGCAGTGCTAGTGGACAGGGTGGCACCGGGGAGCTGTTTTTT,CSASGQGGTGELFF
TRBD1,many,TRBV12-3/TRBV12-4,TRBJ2-7,TGTGCCAGCAGTTTAATGGGACAGGGGTTGGCCGAGCAGTACTTC,CASSLMGQGLAEQYF
.,.,TRBV7-3,TRBJ2-3,TGTGCCAGCAGCTTACAGGGGAAGAGCACAGATACGCAGTATTTT,CASSLQGKSTDTQYF
TRBD1,few,TRBV12-3/TRBV12-4,TRBJ1-1,TGTGCCAGCAGTCCTGGGACAGGCAGGCCAAACACTGAAGCTTTCTTT,CASSPGTGRPNTEAFF
TRBD1,many,TRBV4-3,TRBJ1-2,TGCGCCAGCAGCCAAGCTGACAGGGGGGGTTATGGCTACACCTTC,CASSQADRGGYGYTF
TRBD1,.,TRBV5-1,TRBJ2-3,TGCGCCAGCAGCTCGCCTAGGACAGGAAGCACAGATACGCAGTATTTT,CASSSPRTGSTDTQYF
.,many,TRBV6-6,TRBJ2-7,TGTGCCAGCAGTCCCCATGGTGGAGAGCAGTACTTC,CASSPHGGEQYF